This TCR beta chain appears in the sequencing data of a study of T cell repertoires in cytomegalovirus infection. Study information: Alongside well-studied HLA-B-restricted CMV epitopes, recently identified HLA-C-restricted CMV epitopes were also used.

V gave up 4 bases and J gave up 5 bases, with 9 bases separating them. The CDR3 runs 12 residues. Looked up from germline, CDR1 is LGHNT and CDR2 is FRNRAP. With respect to this clonotype: No antigen is known for it.

In TCRdb, the reads were re-called with MiXCR into one record per CDR3 protein. The data contain tens of thousands of distinct CDR3 sequences, about 26% of them seen just once; the ten biggest clones take up about 60%. The specimen was CD8+ T cells from cultured PBMCs, collected from culture after CMV antigen stimulation. The receptor was isolated from a human donor in good health (CMV status not recorded). Some clones in this sample may be carry-over from other donors' samples. V usage is TRBV12-5 and J usage is TRBJ2-7, with D hard to call. The CDR3 reads CASGYTLHEQYF. DNA for the CDR3: TGTGCTAGTGGTTATACCCTCCACGAGCAGTACTTC.